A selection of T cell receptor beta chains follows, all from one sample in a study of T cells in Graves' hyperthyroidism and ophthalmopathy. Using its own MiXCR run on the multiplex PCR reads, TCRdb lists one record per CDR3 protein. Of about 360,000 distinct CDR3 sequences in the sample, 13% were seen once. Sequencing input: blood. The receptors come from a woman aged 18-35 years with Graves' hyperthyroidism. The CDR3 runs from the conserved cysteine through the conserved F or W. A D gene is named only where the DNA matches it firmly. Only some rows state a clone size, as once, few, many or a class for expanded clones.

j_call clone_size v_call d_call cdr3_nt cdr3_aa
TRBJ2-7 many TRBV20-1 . TGCAGTTCGACACTCTCCTACGAGCAGTACTTC CSSTLSYEQYF
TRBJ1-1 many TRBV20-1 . TGCAGGCCGACCGGGACGTCGCGCCTGACGAACACTGAAGCTTTCTTT CRPTGTSRLTNTEAFF
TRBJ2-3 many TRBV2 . TGTGCCAGCAGCGGGCTAGGGAGGACTAGCACAGATACGCAGTATTTT CASSGLGRTSTDTQYF
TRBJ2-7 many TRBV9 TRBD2 TGTGCCAGCAGCGTAGCTGGAGGACTAGGGGCCTACGAGCAGTACTTC CASSVAGGLGAYEQYF
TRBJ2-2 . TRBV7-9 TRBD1 TGTGCCAGCAGCCGGACAGGGGGCGCCGAAGGGGAGCTGTTTTTT CASSRTGGAEGELFF
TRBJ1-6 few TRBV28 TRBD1 TGTGCCACCATGACAGGGAATATTACACCCCTCCACTTT CATMTGNITPLHF
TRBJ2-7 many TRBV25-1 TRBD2 TGTGCCAGCAGTCCCCCGGGACTAGCGGGAGACTACGAGCAGTACTTC CASSPPGLAGDYEQYF
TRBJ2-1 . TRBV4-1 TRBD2 TGCGCCAGCAGCCCAAACCCATCGCGGACTAGCGGTTTCTACAATGAGCAGTTCTTC CASSPNPSRTSGFYNEQFF
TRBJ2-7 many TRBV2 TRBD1 TGTGCCAGCAGAATTTTGGACAGGGGGCTCTACGAGCAGTACTTC CASRILDRGLYEQYF
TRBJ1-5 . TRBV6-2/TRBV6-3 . TGTGCCAGCAGTCCCTCGGACCTTAGCAATCAGCCCCAGCATTTT CASSPSDLSNQPQHF
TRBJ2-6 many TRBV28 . TGTGCCAGCACCTCCCCGGAGATCTCTGGGGCCAACGTCCTGACTTTC CASTSPEISGANVLTF
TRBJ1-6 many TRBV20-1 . TGCAGTGCTAGAGTTGAGGGAGGGAATTCACCCCTCCACTTT CSARVEGGNSPLHF
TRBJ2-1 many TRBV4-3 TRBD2 TGCGCCAGCAGCCGGGACACGACTAGCGGGGTGAGCTCCTACAATGAGCAGTTCTTC CASSRDTTSGVSSYNEQFF
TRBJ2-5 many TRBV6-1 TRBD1 TGTGCCAGCAGTGCCACAGGGACAGCCCTAGAGACCCAGTACTTC CASSATGTALETQYF
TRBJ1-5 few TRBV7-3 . TGTGCCAGCAGCTTAACCGTGGGCGAGGCCCAGCATTTT CASSLTVGEAQHF
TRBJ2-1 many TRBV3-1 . TGTGCCAGCAGCCTGGGGCAGGGGCGCAATGAGCAGTTCTTC CASSLGQGRNEQFF
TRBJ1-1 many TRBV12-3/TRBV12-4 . TGTGCCAGCAGTTTCTCGGGTGACACTGAAGCTTTCTTT CASSFSGDTEAFF
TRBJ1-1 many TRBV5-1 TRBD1 TGTGCCAGCAGTTTAGGGGGCTCGGGCACTGAAGCTTTCTTT CASSLGGSGTEAFF
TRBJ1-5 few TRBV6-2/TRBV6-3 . . CASSTSGGDSNQPQHF
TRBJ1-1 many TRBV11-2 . TGTGCCAGCAGCTACAGCTCGCGGGACACTGAAGCTTTCTTT CASSYSSRDTEAFF
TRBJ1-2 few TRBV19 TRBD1 TGTGCCAGTAGCCTCCGGACAGGGGGCGCTCCCTATGGCTACACCTTC CASSLRTGGAPYGYTF
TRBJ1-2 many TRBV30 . TGTGCCTGGAGCCTTGGACTGTCCCTGGATGGCTACACCTTC CAWSLGLSLDGYTF
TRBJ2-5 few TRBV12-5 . TGTGCTAGTGCCTCGTCAGGGGCGGACCAAGAGACCCAGTACTTC CASASSGADQETQYF
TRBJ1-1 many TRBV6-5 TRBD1 TGTGCCACCGGGACAGACATGAACACTGAAGCTTTCTTT CATGTDMNTEAFF
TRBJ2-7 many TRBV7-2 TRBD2 TGTGCCAGCAGCCCAAGGGGGTCTAGCGGGAGGATTAGTTACGAGCAGTACTTC CASSPRGSSGRISYEQYF
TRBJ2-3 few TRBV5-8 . TGTGCCACCCACACAGGGCCCCTTAGCACAGATACGCAGTATTTT CATHTGPLSTDTQYF
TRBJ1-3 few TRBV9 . TGTGCCAGCAGCGAAACCGGGACCGCGAGCTCTGGAAACACCATATATTTT CASSETGTASSGNTIYF
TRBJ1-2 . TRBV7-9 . TGTGCCAGCACCGACTTTCCTAGCTATGGCTACACCTTC CASTDFPSYGYTF
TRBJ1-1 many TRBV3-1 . TGTGCCAGCAGCCACAGGGGAATGGGGAACACTGAAGCTTTCTTT CASSHRGMGNTEAFF
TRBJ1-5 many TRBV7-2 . TGTGCCAGCAGCTTAGCGAGCGGGGAATTACAGCCCCAGCATTTT CASSLASGELQPQHF
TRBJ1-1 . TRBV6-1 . TGTGCCAGCAGTAACGGACGGGGGGCTTCGGGTGAAGCTTTCTTT CASSNGRGASGEAFF
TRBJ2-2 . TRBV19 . TGTGCCAGTCAAGGGGGGTGGGGCACCGGGAAGCTGTTTTTT CASQGGWGTGKLFF
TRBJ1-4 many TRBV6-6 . TGTGCCAGCAGTTACTCTGCAGCTAGGGTTAATGAAAAACTGTTTTTT CASSYSAARVNEKLFF
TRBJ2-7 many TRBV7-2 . TGTGCCAGCAGTCAAGAGGCCCGGGGAAGGGCTACGCTGTACGAGCAGTACTTC CASSQEARGRATLYEQYF
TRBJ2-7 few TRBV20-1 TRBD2 TGCAGTGCTAGAGTCGCGGGACTAGCGGGAGTGGGAGGTTCCTACGAGCAGTACTTC CSARVAGLAGVGGSYEQYF
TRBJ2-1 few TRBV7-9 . TGTGCCAGCAGCGCACTCTCAGGGCCAAGGATCGATGAGCAGTTCTTC CASSALSGPRIDEQFF
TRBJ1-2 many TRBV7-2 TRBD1 TGTGCCAGCAGCCCTGGACAGGGGGAATTTGGTGGCTACACCTTC CASSPGQGEFGGYTF